This entry concerns a single TCR beta chain. Its antigen has not been determined. No per-base quality is available; no much larger clone lies one base away. The data are from a study of T cell responses to AZD1222 COVID-19 vaccine (dated by TCRdb to the early 2020s). For the wider study: AZD1222 recipients with second doses at about 4 weeks or about 12 weeks were pooled, because spike-specific TCR depth and breadth did not differ between schedules. TCR sequencing covered more than 230 trial participants: 207 given two doses of AZD1222 and some 25 given two doses of MenACWY control vaccine. Enrollment into the trials was organized by age into subgroups of 18-55, 56-69 and 70-plus years, and those subgroups contained roughly 140, 27 and 60 TCR-sequenced participants, respectively. Points the paper makes about the study in general: Reportedly, close to half of the unique spike-specific TCRs recognized epitopes lying outside the regions that are mutated in the B.1.351 and B.1.1.7 variants. Because no day 14 peak-response samples were available, the repertoires could be characterized only after the peak T cell response. Conclusions about previously exposed vaccinees were limited because only a handful of AZD1222 recipients were SARS-CoV-2 seropositive at baseline. The vaccine-associated CD4 TCRs covered the entire spike protein, and the dominant responses fell in regions 160-218 and 743-854. In the small 56-69-year group, the increase in depth fell short of significance, most likely because of low power. After two AZD1222 doses, both the breadth and the depth of spike-specific TCRs were significantly higher than at day 0 and than in MenACWY recipients. Participants were mostly white British and included more females than males, and it was suggested by the authors that clonal diversity may have been underestimated.

In the germline V gene, CDR1 corresponds to ENHRY and CDR2 to SYGVKD. The CDR3, from cysteine to phenylalanine, totals 14 residues. The kept DNA is CDR3 alone, 42 bases in frame from the first base. Trimming at the junction amounts to 6 bases on V and 4 bases on J, and the germline ends lie 13 bases apart. The CDR3 regions of human TCRbeta chains were analyzed by immunosequencing. Per the source publication's procedure: TCRs in the repertoires were compared against a reference library of SARS-CoV-2-specific TCRs that had been generated with the MIRA antigen-specificity platform. Breadth was defined as the fraction of unique TCRs that were SARS-CoV-2-associated. Depth was defined as the fraction of total T cells that were SARS-CoV-2-associated. Using the MIRA data, every spike-specific TCR was mapped to the spike region that the TCR reacted to and assigned to either a CD4 or a CD8 class. Log10-transformed breadth and depth values were compared by one-way ANOVA with Sidak's multiple comparisons tests. TCRdb carries this immuneACCESS record with in-frame sequences only. Its versions omit some clonotypes, under half of them owing to an unresolved V gene in the studies checked, with the rest unexplained. V and J calls and clone size are as listed in that table; D and trimming were resolved from the DNA. The sample table contains approximately 130,000 clones; only one count was recorded for approximately 93% of them. The ten largest clones represent approximately 3.3% of the sample.

This specimen's time point label, interpreted: baseline before first vaccination. Vaccinee samples came from UK trials COV001 and COV002, including a single-blind randomized controlled phase 2/3 trial of AZD1222 (ChAdOx1 nCoV-19) in healthy adults. Trial participant PBMC samples were collected at day 0 and day 28 after the second dose for TCRbeta chain sequencing. The source was peripheral blood, collected on day 0 of AZD1222 vaccination. The rearrangement joined TRBV10-3 to TRBJ1-5, with the D segment identity uncertain. This receptor was obtained from an adult in good health. The CDR3 is CAIREDGINQPQHF. The bases are TGTGCCATCAGGGAGGACGGGATAAATCAGCCCCAGCATTTT.